These 15 T cell receptor beta chains share one sample of origin, sequenced in a study of Graves' ophthalmopathy and Graves' hyperthyroidism. The sequenced template was RNA, covering the TCR beta CDR3 region. Second-round multiplex PCR came after a first-round RT-PCR that employed HTBI primers. TCRdb itself ran the multiplex PCR reads through MiXCR, one entry per CDR3 protein. The sample includes under 350,000 distinct CDR3 sequences, 17% of them seen just once. Sequencing was done on a sample of peripheral blood. The receptors stem from an adult man with Graves' ophthalmopathy.

The table lists this clonotype with many counts. The V gene is TRBV28, the J gene TRBJ1-2, with a tentative D call TRBD1 (6 bases). V dropped 6 bases and J dropped 2 bases, with 16 bases sitting between them. The CDR3 length is 15 residues. Germline lookup yields CDR1 MDHEN and CDR2 SYDVKM. The CDR3, as DNA: TGTGCCAGCAGACCTACCGGGACACTAAACTATGGCTACACCTTC. Protein product: CASRPTGTLNYGYTF.

This clonotype was counted many times. The chain couples TRBV20-1 to TRBJ2-7; no reliable D call. Germline V gene sequence: CDR1 DFQATT, CDR2 SNEGSKA (reference sequence). With 5 bases removed from V and 3 bases from J, the gap between germline ends came to 11 bases. The CDR3 spans 12 residues. CDR3 sequence (DNA): TGCAGTGCTCCTGTCGGGCTCTACGAGCAGTACTTC. Its protein is CSAPVGLYEQYF.

This clonotype was recorded at least ten times. The chain uses TRBV2 and TRBJ1-1, with 7 bases aligning to TRBD1. CDR1 and CDR2 (germline): SNHLY, FYNNEI. After removal of 4 bases from V and 5 bases from J, the junction contained 7 bases not matched to a gene. CDR3 size: 14 residues. CDR3 sequence reads: CASSGEPGQTEAFF. CDR3 DNA: TGTGCCAGCAGTGGCGAGCCGGGACAGACTGAAGCTTTCTTT.

This clonotype was picked up many times. The gene calls are TRBV7-8 and TRBJ1-2; no firm D call. This CDR3 has 12 residues. CDR1 is SGHVS and CDR2 is FQNEAQ in the germline V gene. Trimming shortened V by 8 bases and J by 5 bases, and 12 bases separated the two germline ends. CDR3 nucleotide sequence: TGTGCCAGCGGTACCTTCCGGTATGGCTACACCTTC. As protein: CASGTFRYGYTF.

This clonotype was recorded at least ten times. The genes are TRBV4-2 and TRBJ2-5; weak D call: TRBD1 (5 bases). Germline CDR1 is LGHNA and CDR2 is YNFKEQ. V was pared by 0 bases and J by 6 bases, with 11 bases between. The CDR3 loop spans 14 amino acids. CDR3 loop: CASSQESRTKTQYF. Here the CDR3 DNA reads TGTGCCAGCAGCCAAGAGTCCAGGACAAAGACCCAGTACTTC.

This clonotype occurred many times. The V gene is TRBV20-1, the J gene TRBJ2-5, with a possible D match to TRBD1 (6 bases). This CDR3 has 11 residues. V lost 6 bases and J lost 4, with 9 bases in between. In germline, CDR1 is DFQATT, CDR2 SNEGSKA (reference sequence). The DNA of the CDR3 is TGCAGTGCCATGACAGGAGAGACCCAGTACTTC. This sequence encodes CSAMTGETQYF.

This clonotype was picked up many times. The chain is built from TRBV6-4 and TRBJ1-2, with 9 positions matching TRBD1. Trimming took 6 bases from V and 3 from J; bases not matched to a gene: 14. CDR1 and CDR2 from the germline V gene are MRHNA and SNTAGT. CDR3 length: 17 residues. CDR3 nucleotides: TGTGCCAGCAGCCTCGGACAGGGGTGGGGTGAAGACTATGGCTACACCTTC. This codes for CASSLGQGWGEDYGYTF.

This clonotype was picked up many times. The chain carries TRBV9 and TRBJ2-5; no firm D call. Germline CDR1 is SGDLS and CDR2 is YYNGEE. The CDR3 is 14 residues long. The V end lost 0 bases, the J end lost 2 bases, and 8 bases lay between the germline ends. Here the CDR3 DNA reads TGTGCCAGCAGCGTAGGGGCGGTTCAAGAGACCCAGTACTTC. This translates into CASSVGAVQETQYF. Together with reference TRBV9 and TRBJ2-5, the CDR3 gives the full variable domain: DSGVTQTPKHLITATGQRVTLRCSPRSGDLSVYWYQQSLDQGLQFLIQYYNGEERAKGNILERFSAQQFPDLHSELNLSSLELGDSALYFCASSVGAVQETQYFGPGTRLLVL.

This clonotype was observed many times. The chain couples TRBV4-1 to TRBJ2-5, with 8 bases fitting TRBD2. This CDR3 is 13 amino acids long. J gave up 5 bases and V 4 bases, and 3 bases lay outside the gene matches. Germline CDR1 MGHRA, CDR2 YSYEKL. For the CDR3, the DNA is TGCGCCAGCAGCCGACTAGCGACGGAGACCCAGTACTTC. Its translation is CASSRLATETQYF.

This clonotype occurred many times. The J gene is TRBJ1-1, the V gene TRBV18; D is possibly TRBD1 (6 bases). Trimming pared 3 bases from V and 0 bases from J, leaving 14 bases between. CDR1 is KGHSH, CDR2 LQKENI, per germline. The CDR3 totals 16 residues. The CDR3 loop is CASSPNLGHMNTEAFF. The CDR3 DNA reads TGTGCCAGCTCACCTAATCTGGGACACATGAACACTGAAGCTTTCTTT.

This clonotype was seen repeatedly, ten times or more. The chain joins TRBV27 to TRBJ2-5; 9 bases are a match to TRBD1. The CDR3 extends over 14 amino acids. V was pared by 6 bases and J by 4 bases, with 6 bases of the junction left unmatched. Germline V gives CDR1 MNHEY, CDR2 SMNVEV (reference sequence). CDR3 in amino acids: CASRKQGAGETQYF. Written as DNA, the CDR3 is TGTGCCAGCAGAAAACAGGGGGCCGGAGAGACCCAGTACTTC.

The V gene is TRBV6-5, the J gene TRBJ1-2; D unclear. V lost 0 bases to trimming and J lost 4 bases, with 9 bases between them. The germline V gene has CDR1 MNHEY and CDR2 SVGAGI. The CDR3 loop spans 14 amino acids. Here the CDR3 reads CASSYSASCYGYTF. In nucleotides, the CDR3 is TGTGCCAGCAGTTACTCCGCCAGCTGCTATGGCTACACCTTC.

This clonotype was seen ten or more times. The chain recombines TRBV11-2 with TRBJ2-1; 10 nucleotides align to TRBD2. The V segment lost 2 bases and the J segment 1 base; nucleotides outside the gene matches: 5. CDR3 length: 17 amino acids. The V gene's germline CDR1 is SGHAT and CDR2 FQNNGV. The CDR3, as DNA: TGTGCCAGCAGCTTATGGCCTAGCGGGAGTTCCTACAATGAGCAGTTCTTC. Translating it yields CASSLWPSGSSYNEQFF.

This clonotype appeared many times. The V gene is TRBV6-1, the J gene TRBJ2-7; tentatively, D is TRBD1 (6 bases). This CDR3 comprises 16 residues. The V and J ends lost 6 bases and 4 bases respectively, with 22 bases between them. Germline V CDR1 and CDR2: MNHNS, SASEGT. CDR3 sequence reads: CASSSPWGLLRYEQYF. For the CDR3, the DNA is TGTGCCAGCAGCAGCCCCTGGGGGCTGCTTCGTTACGAGCAGTACTTC.

This clonotype has a count of ten or more. This sequence joins TRBV18 and TRBJ2-7; D remains unclear. V lost 2 bases to trimming and J lost 3 bases, with 5 bases between them. The germline V gene encodes CDR1 KGHSH and CDR2 LQKENI. This CDR3 has 12 amino acids. The CDR3 sequence: CASSPTNYEQYF. DNA of the CDR3: TGTGCCAGCTCACCAACAAACTACGAGCAGTACTTC.